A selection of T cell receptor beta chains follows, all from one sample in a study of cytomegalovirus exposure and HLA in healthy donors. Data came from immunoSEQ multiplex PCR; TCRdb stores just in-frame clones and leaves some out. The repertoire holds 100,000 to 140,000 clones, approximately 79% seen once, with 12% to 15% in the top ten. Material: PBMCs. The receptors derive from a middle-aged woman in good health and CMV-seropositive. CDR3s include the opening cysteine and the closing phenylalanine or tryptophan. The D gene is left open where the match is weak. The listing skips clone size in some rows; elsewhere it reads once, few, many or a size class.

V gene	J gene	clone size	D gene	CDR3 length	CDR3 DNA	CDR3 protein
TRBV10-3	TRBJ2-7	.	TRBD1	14	TGTGCCATCAGGTCGACAGGGGTCGCCTACGAGCAGTACTTC	CAIRSTGVAYEQYF
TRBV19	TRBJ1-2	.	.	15	TGTGCCAGTAGTTTGACAGGCCCTAGTAACTATGGCTACACCTTC	CASSLTGPSNYGYTF
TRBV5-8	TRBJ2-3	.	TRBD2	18	TGTGCCAGCAGTTTCGGACTAGCGGGGGGGCCGCAGGGAGATACGCAGTATTTT	CASSFGLAGGPQGDTQYF
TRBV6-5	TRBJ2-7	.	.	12	TGTGCCAGCAGTTATCAGGGTTACGAGCAGTACTTC	CASSYQGYEQYF
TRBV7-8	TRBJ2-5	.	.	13	TGTGCCAGCAGCTTAGTGGTCAGTAAGACCCAGTACTTC	CASSLVVSKTQYF
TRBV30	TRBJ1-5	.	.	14	TGTGCCTGGAGTGCAAGTGGGGGGAATCAGCCCCAGCATTTT	CAWSASGGNQPQHF
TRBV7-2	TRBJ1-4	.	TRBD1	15	TGTGCCAGCAGCTTACAGGGGGCGACAGGCGAAAAACTGTTTTTT	CASSLQGATGEKLFF
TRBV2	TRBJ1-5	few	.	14	TGTGCCAGCAGTGACAGGACAGGCAATCAGCCCCAGCATTTT	CASSDRTGNQPQHF
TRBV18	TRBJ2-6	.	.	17	TGTGCCAGCTCACCACCGCAGGGTAACTCTGGGGCCAACGTCCTGACTTTC	CASSPPQGNSGANVLTF
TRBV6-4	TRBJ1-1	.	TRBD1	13	TGTGCCAGCAGCAGGACAGGGCAGACTGAAGCTTTCTTT	CASSRTGQTEAFF
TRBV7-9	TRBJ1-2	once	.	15	TGTGCCAGCAGCTTAAATGTCAGGGATGTATTTGGCTACACCTTC	CASSLNVRDVFGYTF
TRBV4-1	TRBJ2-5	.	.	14	TGCGCCAGCAGCCTTGGAAGCGGCCAAGAGACCCAGTACTTC	CASSLGSGQETQYF
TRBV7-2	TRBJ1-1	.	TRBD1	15	TGTGCCAGCAGCTCTTCCCCCAGGGGGGTTGCTGAGGCTTTCTTT	CASSSSPRGVAEAFF
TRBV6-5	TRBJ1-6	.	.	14	TGTGCCAGCAGCCCGAAGCCCTATAATTCACCCCTCCACTTT	CASSPKPYNSPLHF
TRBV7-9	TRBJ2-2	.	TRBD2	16	TGTGCCAGCAGCGCCCCCAGCGGGGGGCCCCCCGGGGAGCTGTTTTTT	CASSAPSGGPPGELFF
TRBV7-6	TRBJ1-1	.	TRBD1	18	TGTGCCAGCAGCCCCCGGCCGGACAGGGAGGCCCAGAACACTGAAGCTTTCTTT	CASSPRPDREAQNTEAFF
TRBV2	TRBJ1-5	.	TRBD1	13	TGTGCCAGAGGACAGGGTAGCAATCAGCCCCAGCATTTT	CARGQGSNQPQHF
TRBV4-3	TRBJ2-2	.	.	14	TGCGCCAGCAGCCAAGACAGGTACACCGGGGAGCTGTTTTTT	CASSQDRYTGELFF
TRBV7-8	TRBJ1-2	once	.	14	TGTGCCAGCAGCTTAGCCCAGGGGATCTATGGCTACACCTTC	CASSLAQGIYGYTF
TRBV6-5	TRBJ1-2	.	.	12	TGTGCCAGCAGTGAGAGTTCGTGGGGCTACACCTTC	CASSESSWGYTF
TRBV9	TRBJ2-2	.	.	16	TGTGCCAGCAGCGCCCAACCGACAGCGAACACCGGGGAGCTGTTTTTT	CASSAQPTANTGELFF
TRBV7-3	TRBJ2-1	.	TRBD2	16	TGTGCCAGCAGCCTTCTGGGGACTAGCGGAAACAATGAGCAGTTCTTC	CASSLLGTSGNNEQFF
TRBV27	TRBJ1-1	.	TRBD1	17	TGTGCCAGCAGTTTACGGCCCCTAAAGGGGGCTGCCACTGAAGCTTTCTTT	CASSLRPLKGAATEAFF
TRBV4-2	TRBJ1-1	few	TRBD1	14	TGTGCCAGCAGCGGGACAGCGATGAACACTGAAGCTTTCTTT	CASSGTAMNTEAFF
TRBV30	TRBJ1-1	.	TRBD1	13	TGTGCCTGGGACAGGGGCATGAACACTGAAGCTTTCTTT	CAWDRGMNTEAFF
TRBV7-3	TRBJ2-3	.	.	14	TGTGCCAGCAGCCGGAGCGGTAGCACAGATACGCAGTATTTT	CASSRSGSTDTQYF
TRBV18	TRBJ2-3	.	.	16	TGTGCCAGCTCACCACCTGCTGGGCTCGGCACAGATACGCAGTATTTT	CASSPPAGLGTDTQYF
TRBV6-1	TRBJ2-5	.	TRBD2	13	TGTGCCAGCACCCGGACTAGCGCGGAGACCCAGTACTTC	CASTRTSAETQYF
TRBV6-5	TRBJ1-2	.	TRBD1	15	TGTGCCAGCAGTACCGACAGGGGTTCGAACTATGGCTACACCTTC	CASSTDRGSNYGYTF
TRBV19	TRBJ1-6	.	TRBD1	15	TGTGCCAGTAGTGCAGCCGGGACAGGGGTTTCACCCCTCCACTTT	CASSAAGTGVSPLHF
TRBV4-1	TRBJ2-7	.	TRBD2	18	TGCGCCAGCAGCCAACCAACTAGCGGGGGGAGAAGCTCCTACGAGCAGTACTTC	CASSQPTSGGRSSYEQYF
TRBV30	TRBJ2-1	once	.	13	TGTGCCTGGGACAGGGTTTTGGAGGGTGAGCAGTTCTTC	CAWDRVLEGEQFF
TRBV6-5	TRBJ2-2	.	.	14	TGTGCCAGCAGCCGCAACAGGGACACCGGGGAGCTGTTTTTT	CASSRNRDTGELFF
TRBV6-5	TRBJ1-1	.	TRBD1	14	TGTGCCAGCAGTTACTCGAGACGGACAGGTGAAGCTTTCTTT	CASSYSRRTGEAFF
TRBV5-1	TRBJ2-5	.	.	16	TGCGCCAGCAGCCCCGGTGTTGGGGGGGCGGAGGAGACCCAGTACTTC	CASSPGVGGAEETQYF
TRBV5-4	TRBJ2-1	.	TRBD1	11	TGTGCCAGCAGCACGCGGACAGGGCAGTTCTTC	CASSTRTGQFF
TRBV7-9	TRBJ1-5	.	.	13	TGTGCCAGCAGCTTAGGGGAGCTTCAGCCCCAGCATTTT	CASSLGELQPQHF
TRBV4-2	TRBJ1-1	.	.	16	TGTGCCAGCAGTCCAAGTCAGGGCTACATGAACACTGAAGCTTTCTTT	CASSPSQGYMNTEAFF
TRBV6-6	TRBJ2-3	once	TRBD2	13	TGTGCCAGCCGCGGGGGGGCAGGGGATACGCAGTATTTT	CASRGGAGDTQYF
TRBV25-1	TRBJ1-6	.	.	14	TGTGCCAGCACGGGAGGGTCCAAGGGCTCACCCCTCCACTTT	CASTGGSKGSPLHF
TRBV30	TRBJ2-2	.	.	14	TGTGCCTGGAGCCTGCCCCGGCAGGCCGGGGAGCTGTTTTTT	CAWSLPRQAGELFF
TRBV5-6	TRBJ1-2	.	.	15	TGTGCCAGCAGCTTGGGGGGAGGAGTAATATCTGGCTACACCTTC	CASSLGGGVISGYTF
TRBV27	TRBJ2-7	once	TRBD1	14	TGTGCCAGCAGTCCACTGGACAGGGGCCACGAGCAGTACTTC	CASSPLDRGHEQYF
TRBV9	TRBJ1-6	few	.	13	TGTGCCAGCAGCGTACAGGGCAATTCACCCCTCCACTTT	CASSVQGNSPLHF
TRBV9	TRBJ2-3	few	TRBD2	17	TGTGCCAGCAGCGTAGGCGGGGGGGCCGGTCGCACAGATACGCAGTATTTT	CASSVGGGAGRTDTQYF
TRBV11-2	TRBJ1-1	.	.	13	TGTGCCAGCAGCTCTCTACCTGACACTGAAGCTTTCTTT	CASSSLPDTEAFF
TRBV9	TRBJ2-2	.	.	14	TGTGCCAGCAGGCCCTCGGGGAACACCGGGGAGCTGTTTTTT	CASRPSGNTGELFF
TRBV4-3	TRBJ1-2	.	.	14	TGCGCCAGCAGCCAATCCCTCCGGGGCTATGGCTACACCTTC	CASSQSLRGYGYTF
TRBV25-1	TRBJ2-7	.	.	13	TGTGCCAGCAGTTTGGTCAGGGGCATCGAGCAGTACTTC	CASSLVRGIEQYF
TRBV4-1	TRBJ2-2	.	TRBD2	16	TGCGCCAGCAGCCAAGGGACTAGTCAGAACACCGGGGAGCTGTTTTTT	CASSQGTSQNTGELFF
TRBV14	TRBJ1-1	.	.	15	TGTGCCAGCAGCCAAGATAATCGTCCTTACACTGAAGCTTTCTTT	CASSQDNRPYTEAFF
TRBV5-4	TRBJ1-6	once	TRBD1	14	TGTGCCAGCAGTTCCAGGGGGCGAGGTTCACCCCTCCACTTT	CASSSRGRGSPLHF